These T cell receptor beta chains were read from a single sample in a study of T cell repertoires in cytomegalovirus infection. From the reads, TCRdb called clonotypes with MiXCR, one entry per CDR3 protein. This table holds nearly 700,000 distinct CDR3 sequences, roughly 33% found once. For these receptors, no antigen is known. This material consisted of cultured PBMCs, taken from culture after CMV antigen stimulation. Receptor source: a human donor in good health (CMV status not recorded). Some clones in this sample may be carry-over from other donors' samples. The CDR3 runs from the conserved cysteine through the conserved F or W. D genes are given only for firm matches. For some rows the clone size is stated as once, few or many, or as a class when expanded; others skip it.

V gene	J gene	D gene	clone size	CDR3 protein	CDR3 DNA
TRBV12-5	TRBJ2-1	TRBD1	NA	CASGLPPGQGNPNEQFF	TGTGCTAGTGGTTTGCCCCCGGGACAGGGGAACCCCAATGAGCAGTTCTTC
TRBV12-3/TRBV12-4	TRBJ1-5	NA	few	CASSSQGLMNQPQHF	TGTGCCAGCAGTTCGCAGGGGCTCATGAATCAGCCCCAGCATTTT
TRBV7-2	TRBJ2-7	NA	few	CASSLEWGAYEQYF	TGTGCCAGCAGCTTAGAGTGGGGAGCATACGAGCAGTACTTC
TRBV20-1	TRBJ1-4	NA	NA	CSALRPGREKLFF	TGCAGTGCTCTCCGCCCGGGACGCGAAAAACTGTTTTTT
TRBV7-9	TRBJ2-1	TRBD2	NA	CASSWTSGRAETYNEQFF	TGTGCCAGCAGCTGGACTAGCGGGAGGGCCGAGACCTACAATGAGCAGTTCTTC
TRBV7-2	TRBJ2-3	TRBD2	NA	CASSPGSSGGGDTQYF	TGTGCCAGCAGCCCAGGGTCTAGCGGGGGGGGAGATACGCAGTATTTT
TRBV20-1	TRBJ2-1	TRBD2	NA	CSARASGGRNEQFF	TGCAGTGCTAGGGCTAGCGGGGGGAGGAATGAGCAGTTCTTC
TRBV6-2/TRBV6-3	TRBJ2-1	NA	few	CASIQGPSSYNEQFF	TGTGCCAGCATACAGGGCCCAAGCTCCTACAATGAGCAGTTCTTC
TRBV10-3	TRBJ2-3	TRBD2	few	CAITSGSFPDTQYF	TGTGCCATTACTAGCGGGAGCTTCCCAGATACGCAGTATTTT
TRBV6-2/TRBV6-3	TRBJ1-2	TRBD1	NA	CASKPGGNYGYTF	TGTGCCAGCAAGCCAGGGGGCAACTATGGCTACACCTTC
TRBV7-9	TRBJ1-1	TRBD1	NA	CASSRTGGVEAFF	TGTGCCAGCAGCAGGACAGGAGGGGTTGAAGCTTTCTTT
TRBV7-9	TRBJ2-5	TRBD2	few	CASSPHRLAVQETQYF	TGTGCCAGCAGCCCCCATCGACTAGCGGTCCAAGAGACCCAGTACTTC
TRBV7-2	TRBJ2-2	NA	NA	CASSLPARNTGELFF	TGTGCCAGCAGCTTGCCAGCGCGAAACACCGGGGAGCTGTTTTTT
TRBV7-6	TRBJ1-4	NA	NA	CASSLMSGDEKLFF	TGTGCCAGCAGCTTAATGTCAGGGGATGAAAAACTGTTTTTT